This TCR beta chain was sequenced in a study of blood T cells in healthy people across ages. Study details: The capture of about one barcoded beta molecule per two T cells was achieved by template switching.

CDR1 and CDR2 (germline): MNHNS, SASEGT. V lost 2 bases, J lost 10 bases, and 11 bases lay in between. This CDR3 is 12 amino acids long. This clonotype has a handful of counts. The antigen is unknown. Through a sample-barcoded 5' primer and a J-beta primer mix, a second PCR was run for 7 to 11 cycles. Every molecule of cDNA carried a tag from a template-switch adaptor with 12 random nucleotides. One entry per CDR3 protein results from TCRdb running MiXCR on the 5' RACE reads. The sample lists over a million distinct CDR3 sequences; 45% were seen once. Extraction of total RNA produced a minimum of 5.5 micrograms from each sample. Study results and limitations: Diversity figures derived from one million T cells were judged to underestimate the true value.

This sequence originates from a woman in her sixties or seventies in good health. Material: blood. The V and J genes are TRBV6-1 and TRBJ1-1, with D perhaps matching TRBD1 (5 bases). CDR3 loop: CASSERGLRAFF. The CDR3 DNA is TGTGCCAGCAGTGAAAGGGGTCTACGAGCTTTCTTT.